This T cell receptor (beta chain) was identified in a study of tumor and adjacent non-tumor tissue in lung cancer. TCRbeta libraries were built with three rounds of nested PCR, modified from ARM-PCR. A single record per CDR3 protein comes from TCRdb applying MiXCR to the multiplex PCR reads. The sample gives 35,000 to 55,000 distinct CDR3 sequences, less than 70% of which show up once; about 20% is in the top ten. A single count supports this clonotype. An end of the junction differs from the germline gene, which may be a read error. The template was RNA from unsorted bulk tissue. The normal lung tissue was taken more than 3 cm from the tumor edge. Germline loops: CDR1 MDHEN, CDR2 SYDVKM. CDR3 length: 15 residues.

The TCR comes from a woman between 35 and 50 years old with non-small cell lung cancer. The gene calls are TRBV28 and TRBJ1-2; TRBD1 agrees at 7 bases. The sequencing sample was made of distant non-tumor lung tissue. This CDR3 is CASSSTARQGYAYTF. The CDR3 region has the DNA TGTGCCAGCAGTTCGACGGCCCGACAGGGTTATGCCTACACCTTC.